This TCR beta chain was sequenced for a study of shared T cell receptors in the human thymus. The data were produced by immunoSEQ multiplex PCR, yet TCRdb's version contains in-frame clones alone and is incomplete. The table has about 660,000 clones, approximately 87% seen once. Germline trimming cut 2 bases from V and 4 bases from J; bases unmatched to any gene: 7. From germline, CDR1 is LGHNA and CDR2 YSLEER. CDR3 length: 16 residues. The data also belong to a second study, concerning human thymus T cells. Turning to that study: From resections taken during corrective heart surgery, the thymus tissue was obtained. Blood and thymic repertoires both appeared biased in V and J gene usage. Related research found strongly overlapping thymic repertoires in unrelated individuals.

Sequencing was done on a sample of thymocytes. The clonotype comes from a boy in the first two years of life with a congenital heart defect. This rearrangement joins TRBV4-3 to TRBJ2-7; 11 bases map to TRBD2. CDR3 DNA: TGCGCCAGCAGCCAAACCGGGACTAGCGGAGATTACGAGCAGTACTTC. It specifies CASSQTGTSGDYEQYF.